The 26 T cell receptor beta chains reported below all come from one sample, sequenced in a study of T-cell memory formation after mild COVID-19. TCRdb re-derived calls from the 5' RACE reads in MiXCR, one entry per CDR3 protein. The repertoire has roughly 600,000 distinct CDR3 sequences, roughly 17% of them found once; the top ten carry approximately 12%. The sample comprised PBMCs or a T cell subset sorted from them (not recorded which). These receptor sequences come from an adult woman who had mild COVID-19 (a few samples of this study predate the infection). Cell type and time point are not known.

This clonotype was counted only a few times. This rearrangement joins TRBV5-6 to TRBJ2-7, with 8 bases that match TRBD1. The CDR3 runs to 17 residues. Germline V gene lookup returns CDR1 SGHDT and CDR2 YYEEEE. V lost 0 bases, J lost 0 bases, and 8 bases stayed unmatched. CDR3 protein: CASSLAGQVLYSYEQYF. In DNA form, the CDR3 reads TGTGCCAGCAGCTTGGCGGGACAGGTCCTCTACTCCTACGAGCAGTACTTC.

The chain uses TRBV14 and TRBJ2-7; TRBD1 matches at 10 bases. CDR1 is SGHDN and CDR2 is FVKESK in the germline V gene. Losses at the gene ends were 2 bases for V and 2 bases for J; bases not matched to a gene: 6. The CDR3 consists of 16 residues. The CDR3 reads CASSQRPGQGTYEQYF. CDR3 bases: TGTGCCAGCAGCCAACGTCCGGGACAGGGGACCTACGAGCAGTACTTC.

This clonotype was detected only a few times. The rearrangement joins TRBV29-1 to TRBJ2-3; TRBD1 agrees at 8 bases. After removal of 6 bases from V and 8 bases from J, the junction contained 7 bases not matched to a gene. CDR3 length equals 12 residues. Per germline, CDR1 SQVTM and CDR2 ANQGSEA. As DNA, the CDR3 is TGCAGCGTCAGACAGGGGATCACTACGCAGTATTTT. It yields the protein CSVRQGITTQYF.

This clonotype was seen a handful of times. The V gene is TRBV19, the J gene TRBJ2-1, with D perhaps assigned TRBD1 or TRBD2 (5 bases each). The CDR3 sequence is 15 residues long. Germline V gene lookup returns CDR1 LNHDA and CDR2 SQIVND (reference sequence). V was cut by 3 bases and J by 6 bases, with 15 bases left in between. As DNA, the CDR3 is TGTGCCAGTAGTATGATGACAGATGGAGGCAATGAGCAGTTCTTC. Protein sequence: CASSMMTDGGNEQFF.

V gene TRBV27 combines with J gene TRBJ1-2, with TRBD1 identical over 9 bases. Germline V gene sequence: CDR1 MNHEY, CDR2 SMNVEV (reference sequence). This CDR3 is 15 amino acids long. The V and J ends lost 4 bases and 2 bases, in that order; junction bases with no gene match: 5. CDR3 nucleotide sequence: TGTGCCAGCAGTTCCCGGACAGGGGCGAACTATGGCTACACCTTC. As protein: CASSSRTGANYGYTF.

This clonotype was found many times. The chain employs TRBV12-3 or TRBV12-4 and TRBJ2-6; D remains ambiguous. CDR3 length: 15 residues. Trimming removed 4 bases at V and 3 bases at J, with 10 bases between. The CDR3 DNA is TGTGCCAGCAGTTGGGGTCACCGTGGGGCCAACGTCCTGACTTTC. Amino acid sequence: CASSWGHRGANVLTF.

This chain uses TRBV4-3 with TRBJ2-7, with D possibly called TRBD1 or TRBD2 (5 bases each). Germline V gene lookup returns CDR1 LGHNA and CDR2 YSLEER. V was shortened by 1 base and J by 1 base, with 17 bases between the two germline ends. The CDR3 extends over 17 amino acids. The CDR3 DNA reads as TGCGCCAGCAGCCAAGGATCACAGTGGGGGAGTTCCTACGAGCAGTACTTC. Translating gives CASSQGSQWGSSYEQYF.

This chain connects TRBV24-1 to TRBJ2-5, with 14 bases fitting TRBD2. J gave up 5 bases and V 0 bases, and 10 bases lay outside the gene matches. Germline V lookup: CDR1 KGHDR, CDR2 SFDVKD. The CDR3 loop spans 19 amino acids. In DNA form, the CDR3 reads TGTGCCACCAGTGATTTGAGACCCGGGACTAGCGGGAGTGGGGAGACCCAGTACTTC. Amino acid sequence: CATSDLRPGTSGSGETQYF.

The chain uses TRBV5-8 and TRBJ1-5; D call uncertain. CDR1 and CDR2 from the germline V gene are SGHTS and YDEGEE. Trimming removed 2 bases at V and 0 bases at J, with 12 bases between. The CDR3 contains 16 residues. Here the CDR3 DNA reads TGTGCCAGCAGCTTCAGGAGCTTCTATAGCAATCAGCCCCAGCATTTT. It codes for CASSFRSFYSNQPQHF.

V usage is TRBV6-2 or TRBV6-3 and J usage is TRBJ2-7; D gene uncertain. CDR3 length: 17 residues. The ends were cut back, 6 bases at V and 3 bases at J, with 24 bases in the middle. CDR1 and CDR2 (germline): MNHEY, SVGEGT. The CDR3 loop is CASSSVTHKLLNYEQYF. The CDR3 DNA reads TGTGCCAGCAGCAGTGTGACCCACAAGCTACTCAACTACGAGCAGTACTTC.

The J gene is TRBJ2-5, the V gene TRBV12-3 or TRBV12-4; 10 bases agree with TRBD2. The CDR3 is 15 residues long. V lost 6 bases and J lost 3; bases outside the gene matches: 7. The CDR3 DNA follows: TGTGCCAGCAGCGGCCCTAGCGGGAGTAAAGAGACCCAGTACTTC. It is translated as CASSGPSGSKETQYF.

This clonotype occurred a few times. The chain uses TRBV9 and TRBJ1-6, with unresolved D. V lost 4 bases to trimming and J lost 10 bases, with 9 bases between them. Germline loops: CDR1 SGDLS, CDR2 YYNGEE. CDR3 size: 12 residues. The CDR3 DNA sequence: TGTGCCAGCAGCCGTGGTACGTCACCCCTCCACTTT. This translates into CASSRGTSPLHF.

This clonotype was detected only a few times. The chain couples TRBV4-2 to TRBJ2-1; 8 bases are shared with TRBD2. V gave up 2 bases and J gave up 2 bases; unmatched junction bases: 8. This CDR3 is built from 17 residues. CDR1 LGHNA and CDR2 YNFKEQ come from the germline V gene. The CDR3 protein is CASSQLPQREPYNEQFF. Written as DNA, the CDR3 is TGTGCCAGCAGCCAACTTCCCCAGCGGGAGCCCTACAATGAGCAGTTCTTC.

This clonotype was found a few times. The V and J genes are TRBV4-2 and TRBJ1-1; 7 nucleotides match TRBD1. Germline V gene data show CDR1 as LGHNA and CDR2 as YNFKEQ. The CDR3 covers 16 residues. V gave up 3 bases and J gave up 1 base; unmatched junction bases: 8. CDR3 sequence (DNA): TGTGCCAGCAGCCAGGGGGGGACAGTGGAGAACACTGAAGCTTTCTTT. It specifies CASSQGGTVENTEAFF.

This clonotype appeared a few times. V gene TRBV25-1 combines with J gene TRBJ2-2, with TRBD2 identical over 7 bases. Germline values: CDR1 MGHDK, CDR2 SYGVNS. V was pared by 2 bases and J by 1 base, with 4 bases of the junction left unmatched. This CDR3 is 16 amino acids long. CDR3: CASSELSGKNTGELFF. Written as DNA, the CDR3 is TGTGCCAGCAGTGAACTGAGCGGGAAGAACACCGGGGAGCTGTTTTTT.

This clonotype was seen more than once but under ten times. The chain carries TRBV3-1 and TRBJ1-5; D may be TRBD1 (6 bases). The germline V and J ends were trimmed by 0 bases and 0 bases, with 21 bases remaining between them. The CDR3 consists of 20 residues. Germline CDR1 is LGHDT and CDR2 is YNNKEL (reference sequence). The CDR3 sequence: CASSQETPTGLLYSNQPQHF. The CDR3, as DNA: TGTGCCAGCAGCCAAGAAACTCCGACAGGCCTGCTTTATAGCAATCAGCCCCAGCATTTT. Filled out from reference TRBV3-1 and TRBJ1-5, the complete variable domain reads DTAVSQTPKYLVTQMGNDKSIKCEQNLGHDTMYWYKQDSKKFLKIMFSYNNKELIINETVPNRFSPKSPDKAHLNLHINSLELGDSAVYFCASSQETPTGLLYSNQPQHFGDGTRLSIL.

This clonotype has only a few counts. The CDR3 DNA follows: TGCGCCAGCAGCTTGCTGGAAACCTACGAGCAGTACTTC. Its translation is CASSLLETYEQYF. The V call is TRBV5-1, the J call TRBJ2-7; unclear D gene. Germline CDR1 SGHRS, CDR2 YFSETQ. Trimming stripped 1 base from V and 2 bases from J, with 7 bases between. CDR3 length: 13 residues.

This clonotype was observed a few times. This rearrangement joins TRBV7-9 to TRBJ1-3; D unresolved. Germline V CDR1 and CDR2: SEHNR, FQNEAQ (reference sequence). V gave up 7 bases and J gave up 3 bases, with 10 bases separating them. This CDR3 region has 13 residues. CDR3 in amino acids: CASMGSLGNTIYF. The CDR3 bases are TGTGCCAGCATGGGGTCTCTTGGAAACACCATATATTTT. The full variable domain, completed using reference TRBV7-9 and TRBJ1-3, is DTGVSQNPRHKITKRGQNVTFRCDPISEHNRLYWYRQTLGQGPEFLTYFQNEAQLEKSRLLSDRFSAERPKGSFSTLEIQRTEQGDSAMYLCASMGSLGNTIYFGEGSWLTVV.

This chain uses TRBV3-1 with TRBJ2-2; the D is unclear. The CDR3 has 14 amino acids. Germline CDR1 and CDR2: LGHDT and YNNKEL (reference sequence). Trimming removed 4 bases from V and 6 bases from J, with 12 bases in between. In DNA, the CDR3 is TGTGCCAGCAGCCCGAACGCCTCTTCCGGGGAGCTGTTTTTT. It specifies CASSPNASSGELFF.

This chain uses TRBV6-4 with TRBJ1-1; maybe TRBD1 (5 bases). V lost 6 bases, J lost 1 base, and 15 bases lay in between. Germline V gene data show CDR1 as MRHNA and CDR2 as SNTAGT. The CDR3 is made up of 15 amino acids. CDR3 sequence (DNA): TGTGCCAGCAGAAAAGAGGGACGGACGAACACTGAAGCTTTCTTT. It is translated as CASRKEGRTNTEAFF.

This clonotype was recorded only once. The J gene is TRBJ1-2, the V gene TRBV9, with 8 bases that match TRBD1. Germline CDR1 reads SGDLS; CDR2 reads YYNGEE. CDR3 length equals 13 residues. Unmatched junction bases numbered 2, after V lost 4 bases and J lost 3 bases. The CDR3 is CASSKGQDYGYTF. The CDR3 DNA reads as TGTGCCAGCAGCAAGGGACAGGACTATGGCTACACCTTC.

The CDR3 region is CASSQTGSEAFF. CDR3 DNA: TGCGCCAGCAGCCAGACAGGGTCTGAAGCTTTCTTT. The V gene is TRBV4-1, the J gene TRBJ1-1, with TRBD1 matching over 7 bases. The length of the CDR3 is 12 residues. Trimming cost V 3 bases and J 6 bases; bases outside gene matches: 1. The germline CDR1 and CDR2 sequences are MGHRA and YSYEKL.

This clonotype was counted between two and nine times. J is TRBJ2-5 and V is TRBV3-1, with D possibly being TRBD1 or TRBD2 (6 bases each). The CDR3 consists of 14 residues. Germline CDR1 is LGHDT and CDR2 is YNNKEL (reference sequence). The ends were cut back, 7 bases at V and 7 bases at J, with 19 bases in the middle. CDR3 amino acids: CASTPFRGPGTQYF. In DNA, the CDR3 is TGTGCCAGCACCCCCTTCCGGGGGCCGGGGACCCAGTACTTC.

The V and J genes are TRBV7-3 and TRBJ1-1; D is perhaps TRBD1 (5 bases). Germline-derived CDR1 and CDR2 are SGHTA and FQGTGA. V was pared by 4 bases and J by 1 base, with 10 bases between. The CDR3 loop spans 14 amino acids. CDR3: CASSYQGRNTEAFF. CDR3 DNA: TGTGCCAGCAGCTACCAGGGACGGAACACTGAAGCTTTCTTT.

As for this clonotype: The junction differs from germline at one of its ends, possibly a read error. This rearrangement joins TRBV7-7 to TRBJ2-1; possibly TRBD2 for D (6 bases). The CDR3 is 15 amino acids. Germline CDR1 is SSHAT and CDR2 is FNYEAQ (reference sequence). CDR3 nucleotide sequence: TGTGCTAGCAGCTTCGGGGAGATCGGGAGCAATGAGCAGTTCTTC. Residues: CASSFGEIGSNEQFF.

This clonotype has a handful of counts. The chain links TRBV15 to TRBJ2-3; D gene ambiguous. The V gene lost 0 bases and the J gene lost 2 bases, with 9 bases spanning the gap. This CDR3 has 15 residues. Germline V gives CDR1 LNHNV, CDR2 YYDKDF (reference sequence). The CDR3, as DNA: TGTGCCACCAGCAGAGAACGGCGGATCACAGATACGCAGTATTTT. Translation gives CATSRERRITDTQYF.